One TCR beta chain is described in this entry. Sequenced by immunoSEQ multiplex PCR; TCRdb stores in-frame clones only, minus some. Found here are about 9,100 clones, about nine tenths of them singletons; the top ten hold approximately 10%. This sample was taken from a study of OX40 agonist ivuxolimab in advanced cancers. Overall study context: An agonistic human IgG2 monoclonal antibody against OX40 (CD134) was given. Cohort: around 86% men, mean age around 61, aged roughly 23 to 79.

Germline V gene sequence: CDR1 MNHEY, CDR2 SMNVEV (reference sequence). The ends lost 5 bases at V and 0 bases at J; junction bases unmatched: 8. This CDR3 is built from 16 residues. Systemic immunosuppression or autoimmune disease history was grounds to exclude patients. The receptor was isolated from an adult with an advanced solid tumor such as melanoma, head and neck, liver or kidney cancer. The chain is built from TRBV27 and TRBJ2-5; TRBD2 aligns across 8 bases. This specimen was CD4+ or CD8+ T cells sorted from blood, taken in a trial of the OX40 agonist ivuxolimab. CDR3 coding DNA: TGTGCCAGCAGTCCCAAGATAGCGGGGCACCAAGAGACCCAGTACTTC. Its protein is CASSPKIAGHQETQYF.